The 30 T cell receptor beta chains below were found in one sample sequenced in a study of early T cells in non-severe SARS-CoV-2 infection. TCRdb recomputed calls from the 5' RACE reads with MiXCR, one row per CDR3 protein. The repertoire includes tens of thousands of distinct CDR3 sequences, roughly 15% of them detected once, and roughly 4.3% sits in the top ten. Material: whole blood, obtained at baseline. These TCRs come from an adult who was a healthcare worker with PCR-confirmed SARS-CoV-2 infection or an uninfected control (not recorded which).

The chain carries TRBV2 and TRBJ2-1, with TRBD1 as a possible D gene (6 bases). The germline V gene has CDR1 SNHLY and CDR2 FYNNEI. The CDR3 runs to 13 residues. With 6 bases removed from V and 7 bases from J, the gap between germline ends came to 13 bases. The CDR3: CASRGQAGNEQFF. CDR3 sequence (DNA): TGTGCCAGCAGGGGACAAGCTGGGAATGAGCAGTTCTTC. Using reference TRBV2 and TRBJ2-1 for the parts outside the CDR3, the full variable domain is EPEVTQTPSHQVTQMGQEVILRCVPISNHLYFYWYRQILGQKVEFLVSFYNNEISEKSEIFDDQFSVERPDGSNFTLKIRSTKLEDSAMYFCASRGQAGNEQFFGPGTRLTVL.

This clonotype was recorded a few times. The rearrangement joins TRBV28 to TRBJ2-3; TRBD1 aligns across 10 bases. There are 17 residues in the CDR3. V shed 4 bases, J shed 5 bases, and the junction held 12 bases outside the gene matches. The germline CDR1 and CDR2 sequences are MDHEN and SYDVKM. The CDR3 region has the DNA TGTGCCAGCAGTTCCATCCGCGGGACAGGGGATCAAGATACGCAGTATTTT. Protein: CASSSIRGTGDQDTQYF.

The rearrangement uses TRBV5-1 and TRBJ2-3, with TRBD2 identical over 9 bases. Germline lookup yields CDR1 SGHRS and CDR2 YFSETQ. This CDR3 region has 16 residues. The ends lost 4 bases at V and 5 bases at J; junction bases unmatched: 11. CDR3 nucleotides: TGCGCCAGCAGCCCGACTGGCGGGAGGGCCGTAGATACGCAGTATTTT. Protein sequence: CASSPTGGRAVDTQYF.

CDR3 sequence (DNA): TGTGCCAGCAGCTTAGTGGGACAGGAGGCCGGGGAGCTGTTTTTT. Amino acid sequence: CASSLVGQEAGELFF. This sequence joins TRBV7-9 and TRBJ2-2; TRBD1 aligns across 8 bases. CDR1 and CDR2 (germline): SEHNR, FQNEAQ (reference sequence). J was trimmed by 6 bases and V by 1 base; bases with no gene match: 4. CDR3 length: 15 residues.

This clonotype was counted between two and nine times. The V gene is TRBV9, the J gene TRBJ2-1; the D gene is possibly TRBD1 (6 bases). The V end was cut by 3 bases, the J end by 7 bases, with 11 bases between. Germline loops: CDR1 SGDLS, CDR2 YYNGEE. The CDR3 consists of 13 residues. CDR3 loop: CASSETTGNEQFF. In nucleotides, the CDR3 is TGTGCCAGCAGCGAAACAACAGGGAATGAGCAGTTCTTC.

This clonotype was observed a few times. The rearrangement links TRBV27 to TRBJ2-2; 11 positions agree with TRBD2. The germline gives CDR1 MNHEY, CDR2 SMNVEV (reference sequence). The CDR3 is made up of 15 amino acids. The V gene end was trimmed by 5 bases and the J gene end by 8 bases; junction bases not matched to a gene: 7. The CDR3 nucleotides are TGTGCCAGCAGTAGGTCTAGCGGGAGGATTGGGGAGCTGTTTTTT. As protein: CASSRSSGRIGELFF.

This clonotype was counted between two and nine times. J is TRBJ1-6 and V is TRBV29-1; unclear D gene. This CDR3 has 13 residues. V lost 4 bases, J lost 8 bases, and 12 bases lay in between. Germline CDR1 and CDR2: SQVTM and ANQGSEA. The CDR3 spells CSVGLGKDSPLHF. In nucleotides, the CDR3 is TGCAGCGTTGGATTGGGAAAGGATTCACCCCTCCACTTT.

In this sample, this clonotype turned up many times. The genes are TRBV2 and TRBJ1-5, with D perhaps matching TRBD1 (5 bases). The germline V and J ends were trimmed by 4 bases and 3 bases, with 10 bases remaining between them. CDR1 SNHLY and CDR2 FYNNEI come from the germline V gene. The CDR3 length is 14 residues. The CDR3, as DNA: TGTGCCAGCAGTGGGGACGGAACCAATCAGCCCCAGCATTTT. It is translated as CASSGDGTNQPQHF. The full variable domain, rest sourced from reference TRBV2 and TRBJ1-5, is EPEVTQTPSHQVTQMGQEVILRCVPISNHLYFYWYRQILGQKVEFLVSFYNNEISEKSEIFDDQFSVERPDGSNFTLKIRSTKLEDSAMYFCASSGDGTNQPQHFGDGTRLSIL.

J is TRBJ1-6 and V is TRBV5-1; D not certain. The CDR3 totals 15 residues. Trimming removed 0 bases from V and 12 bases from J, with 16 bases in between. Germline V lookup: CDR1 SGHRS, CDR2 YFSETQ. CDR3 residues: CASSLGRTGIQPLHF. The CDR3, as DNA: TGCGCCAGCAGCTTGGGTAGGACGGGAATTCAACCCCTCCACTTT.

V and J are TRBV28 and TRBJ2-5; 11 nucleotides agree with TRBD2. This CDR3 spans 14 amino acids. Losses at the gene ends were 3 bases for V and 4 bases for J; bases not matched to a gene: 1. Germline CDR1 and CDR2: MDHEN and SYDVKM. The CDR3 sequence is CASSFLAGGETQYF. CDR3 in DNA: TGTGCCAGCAGTTTCCTAGCGGGAGGAGAGACCCAGTACTTC.

The V gene is TRBV2, the J gene TRBJ2-1, with 7 bases lining up with TRBD2. Unmatched junction bases numbered 6, after V lost 6 bases and J lost 1 base. This CDR3 contains 15 residues. Germline assignment: CDR1 SNHLY and CDR2 FYNNEI. This CDR3 reads CASRYNGGSYNEQFF. The CDR3 DNA follows: TGTGCCAGCAGATACAACGGGGGGTCCTACAATGAGCAGTTCTTC.

The V gene is TRBV5-4, the J gene TRBJ2-7; 7 nucleotides agree with TRBD2. CDR3 size: 12 residues. After removal of 5 bases from V and 7 bases from J, the junction contained 6 bases not matched to a gene. Germline loops: CDR1 SGHNT, CDR2 YYREEE (reference sequence). As DNA, the CDR3 is TGTGCCAGCAGGCCGGGAGCGGGGGAGCAGTACTTC. Residues: CASRPGAGEQYF.

This clonotype was seen at least ten times. The chain is built from TRBV11-2 and TRBJ2-7; 8 bases map to TRBD1. CDR1 SGHAT and CDR2 FQNNGV come from the germline V gene. The CDR3 length is 13 residues. With V trimmed by 5 bases and J by 5 bases, 5 bases remained unmatched. CDR3 nucleotide sequence: TGTGCCAGCAGCCGTGAACAGGGGGACGAGCAGTACTTC. It is translated as CASSREQGDEQYF.

The CDR3 DNA reads as TGCAGTGCTAGATCCTGGAGGGCCGGTAATGAGCAGTTCTTC. It translates to CSARSWRAGNEQFF. The chain uses TRBV20-1 and TRBJ2-1; a weak D match, TRBD2 (6 bases). Trimming cost V 2 bases and J 7 bases, with 15 bases left between them. Germline CDR1 reads DFQATT; CDR2 reads SNEGSKA (reference sequence). The CDR3 contains 14 residues.

Turning to this clonotype: A read error may produce the germline difference seen at one junction end. The gene calls are TRBV7-9 and TRBJ2-7; D remains ambiguous. The CDR3 has 11 residues. Germline V gene lookup returns CDR1 SEHNR and CDR2 FQNEAQ (reference sequence). CDR3 nucleotide sequence: TGTGACAGCACCCCCCTATACGAGCAGTACTTC. Its protein product is CDSTPLYEQYF. Using reference TRBV7-9 and TRBJ2-7 for the parts outside the CDR3, the full variable domain is DTGVSQNPRHKITKRGQNVTFRCDPISEHNRLYWYRQTLGQGPEFLTYFQNEAQLEKSRLLSDRFSAERPKGSFSTLEIQRTEQGDSAMYLCDSTPLYEQYFGPGTRLTVT.

In its sample, this clonotype was seen a few times. The rearrangement links TRBV5-6 to TRBJ2-7, with D uncertain. With 5 bases removed from V and 6 bases from J, the gap between germline ends came to 12 bases. The germline V gene has CDR1 SGHDT and CDR2 YYEEEE. The CDR3 runs to 12 residues. Here the CDR3 reads CASSRSLAEQYF. The CDR3 DNA sequence: TGTGCCAGCAGTCGTTCCCTGGCCGAGCAGTACTTC.

This clonotype has a handful of counts. This chain uses TRBV28 with TRBJ2-5; perhaps TRBD2 as D (7 bases). Germline CDR1 is MDHEN and CDR2 is SYDVKM. The V end was cut by 7 bases, the J end by 3 bases, with 18 bases between. The CDR3 sequence is 15 residues long. CDR3: CASTSPGAGEETQYF. CDR3 nucleotide sequence: TGTGCCAGCACCTCCCCGGGGGCGGGAGAAGAGACCCAGTACTTC.

The chain joins TRBV3-1 to TRBJ2-7; TRBD2 matches at 10 bases. CDR1 LGHDT and CDR2 YNNKEL come from the germline V gene (reference sequence). This CDR3 has 15 amino acids. J lost 3 bases, V lost 4 bases, and 6 bases had no gene match. The CDR3 DNA reads TGTGCCAGCAGCCCCTCTCTAGCGGGAGTCTACGAGCAGTACTTC. Translated: CASSPSLAGVYEQYF.

This clonotype came up a few times. The chain recombines TRBV20-1 with TRBJ1-1, with TRBD1 matching over 8 bases. The V gene's germline CDR1 is DFQATT and CDR2 SNEGSKA (reference sequence). The CDR3 has 14 amino acids. The V and J ends lost 2 bases and 0 bases, in that order; junction bases with no gene match: 2. CDR3 in DNA: TGCAGTGCTAGACCAGGGGGCGTGAACACTGAAGCTTTCTTT. Its translation: CSARPGGVNTEAFF.

This clonotype was found many times. The V and J genes are TRBV20-1 and TRBJ2-5; 8 bases fit TRBD1. V lost 5 bases to trimming and J lost 0 bases; unmatched junction nucleotides: 2. CDR1 is DFQATT, CDR2 SNEGSKA, per germline (reference sequence). This CDR3 region has 13 residues. The CDR3 here is CSAPDRDQETQYF. The CDR3, as DNA: TGCAGTGCTCCGGACAGGGACCAAGAGACCCAGTACTTC.

This clonotype has ten or more counts. CDR3 sequence reads: CSVAGAPAPEVEQFF. In DNA, the CDR3 is TGCAGCGTTGCCGGCGCCCCAGCCCCAGAGGTTGAGCAGTTCTTC. The J gene is TRBJ2-1, the V gene TRBV29-1; D gene unclear. CDR1 is SQVTM and CDR2 is ANQGSEA in the germline V gene. The CDR3 contains 15 residues. With 4 bases removed from V and 9 bases from J, the gap between germline ends came to 22 bases.

There are a few counts of this clonotype. This chain joins TRBV27 and TRBJ2-3; D is ambiguous. The CDR3 loop spans 12 amino acids. Germline assignment: CDR1 MNHEY and CDR2 SMNVEV (reference sequence). V gave up 2 bases and J gave up 10 bases, with 10 bases separating them. CDR3 sequence: CASSLGNRAQYF. CDR3 coding DNA: TGTGCCAGCAGTTTAGGGAATCGAGCGCAGTATTTT.

V and J are TRBV3-1 and TRBJ2-5; D gene uncertain. The CDR3 is 16 amino acids. V was trimmed by 0 bases and J by 5 bases, leaving 16 bases between them. Germline V gene lookup returns CDR1 LGHDT and CDR2 YNNKEL (reference sequence). CDR3 sequence: CASSQDHGGSDETQYF. The CDR3 DNA reads as TGTGCCAGCAGCCAAGATCATGGCGGAAGTGATGAGACCCAGTACTTC.

This clonotype was found many times. The rearrangement links TRBV2 to TRBJ2-5, with TRBD2 matching 15 bases. The germline V gene encodes CDR1 SNHLY and CDR2 FYNNEI. Trimming cost V 6 bases and J 5 bases; bases outside gene matches: 13. The CDR3 is 18 residues long. The DNA for the CDR3 is TGTGCCAGCAGGGGGACTAGCGGGAGGCCCTTAGATTCCGAGACCCAGTACTTC. It is translated as CASRGTSGRPLDSETQYF.

This clonotype was detected only a few times. The chain employs TRBV6-5 and TRBJ2-6; no firm D call. V lost 8 bases to trimming and J lost 4 bases, with 6 bases between them. The V gene's germline CDR1 is MNHEY and CDR2 SVGAGI. CDR3 length: 12 amino acids. The CDR3: CASRDGANVLTF. CDR3 in DNA: TGTGCCAGCCGAGACGGGGCCAACGTCCTGACTTTC.

This clonotype came up many times. The rearrangement links TRBV18 to TRBJ1-2; D is ambiguous. V dropped 1 base and J dropped 3 bases, with 15 bases sitting between them. The CDR3 loop spans 16 amino acids. CDR1 and CDR2 from the germline V gene are KGHSH and LQKENI. The CDR3 reads CASSPLSGADDYGYTF. The CDR3 nucleotides read TGTGCCAGCTCACCACTCTCAGGTGCTGACGACTATGGCTACACCTTC.

A few counts support this clonotype. V is TRBV7-3 and J is TRBJ2-6; possible D gene TRBD1, 6 bases. This CDR3 has 16 amino acids. Trimming left V 5 bases short and J 0 bases short, with 11 bases between. Germline V gene lookup returns CDR1 SGHTA and CDR2 FQGTGA. CDR3 DNA sequence: TGTGCCAGCAGCCCGAAAGGGGGCTCTGGGGCCAACGTCCTGACTTTC. It specifies CASSPKGGSGANVLTF.

This chain joins TRBV27 and TRBJ2-6, with 9 nucleotides matching TRBD1. Germline CDR1 is MNHEY and CDR2 is SMNVEV (reference sequence). The ends lost 4 bases at V and 1 base at J; junction bases unmatched: 14. CDR3 size: 20 residues. CDR3 protein: CASSSLSWGQGGSGANVLTF. Written as DNA, the CDR3 is TGTGCCAGCAGTTCTCTGTCCTGGGGACAGGGAGGGTCTGGGGCCAACGTCCTGACTTTC.

This clonotype was counted only a few times. The chain combines TRBV14 with TRBJ2-3; D is possibly TRBD2 (5 bases). The CDR3 has 13 amino acids. With 2 bases removed from V and 5 bases from J, the gap between germline ends came to 8 bases. Germline V gene data show CDR1 as SGHDN and CDR2 as FVKESK. CDR3 sequence reads: CASSQLRGDTQYF. The CDR3 DNA follows: TGTGCCAGCAGCCAACTACGGGGAGATACGCAGTATTTT.

This clonotype was seen only a few times. The chain uses TRBV15 and TRBJ2-2; D ambiguous. The CDR3 loop spans 14 amino acids. CDR1 and CDR2 (germline): LNHNV, YYDKDF (reference sequence). V shed 8 bases and J shed 1 base, with 11 bases lying between them. CDR3 DNA: TGTGCCACCGAACGGTGGCTGAACACCGGGGAGCTGTTTTTT. Its protein product is CATERWLNTGELFF.